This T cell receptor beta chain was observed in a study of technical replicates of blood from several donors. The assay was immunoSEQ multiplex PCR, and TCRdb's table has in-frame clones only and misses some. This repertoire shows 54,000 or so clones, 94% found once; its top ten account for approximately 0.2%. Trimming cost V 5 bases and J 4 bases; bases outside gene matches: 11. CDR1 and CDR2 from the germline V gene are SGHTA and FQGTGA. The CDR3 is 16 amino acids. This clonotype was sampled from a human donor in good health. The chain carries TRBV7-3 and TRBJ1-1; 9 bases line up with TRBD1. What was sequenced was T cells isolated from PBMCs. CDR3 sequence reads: CASSPTGGQLRTEAFF. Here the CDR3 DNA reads TGTGCCAGCAGCCCGACAGGGGGGCAACTACGCACTGAAGCTTTCTTT.